This entry lists 27 T cell receptor beta chains sequenced from one sample in a study of monozygotic twins with inflammatory bowel disease. TCRdb re-called the 5' RACE reads and catalogs CDR3 proteins one per entry, DNA excluded. The sample's table shows roughly 160,000 distinct CDR3 sequences. Sequencing input: blood. These receptors all come from a human donor with ulcerative colitis or Crohn's disease, or a healthy co-twin of an affected twin (not recorded which).

The V gene is TRBV20-1, the J gene TRBJ2-1; TCRdb picks TRBD2, but there is no DNA to check that call. The CDR3 extends over 15 amino acids. Germline CDR1 reads DFQATT; CDR2 reads SNEGSKA (reference sequence). The CDR3 spells CSAKGLAGRYNEQFF.

The chain recombines TRBV20-1 with TRBJ2-7; TCRdb's D call of TRBD1 is untestable without DNA. There are 14 residues in the CDR3. Germline V gene data show CDR1 as DFQATT and CDR2 as SNEGSKA (reference sequence). The CDR3: CSAPSPATGYEQYF.

This chain uses TRBV6-1 with TRBJ2-2. Germline V CDR1 and CDR2: MNHNS, SASEGT. This CDR3 contains 17 residues. This CDR3 is CASSEALRYGNTGELFF.

The chain couples TRBV4-1 to TRBJ2-7; TCRdb names TRBD2, which stays unverified in the absence of DNA. Germline CDR1 and CDR2: MGHRA and YSYEKL. This CDR3 spans 14 amino acids. CDR3 amino acids: CASSHPGTSGEQYF.

The chain links TRBV27 to TRBJ2-4; TCRdb indicates TRBD2, and absent DNA this call remains unverified. The CDR3 covers 16 residues. Germline V gene sequence: CDR1 MNHEY, CDR2 SMNVEV (reference sequence). The CDR3 region is CASSITSGKAKNIQYF.

The chain links TRBV7-2 to TRBJ1-5; TCRdb indicates TRBD1, and absent DNA this call remains unverified. The CDR3 spans 15 residues. Germline V gene lookup returns CDR1 SGHTA and CDR2 FQGNSA. CDR3 amino acids: CASSLLPSQDQPQHF.

This chain joins TRBV20-1 and TRBJ2-1. The CDR3 has 15 amino acids. Germline values: CDR1 DFQATT, CDR2 SNEGSKA (reference sequence). CDR3 in amino acids: CSARVYEWMTNEQFF.

The CDR3 here is CASSSAGGPYNERFF. This rearrangement joins TRBV19 to TRBJ2-1; TCRdb's D call of TRBD2 is untestable without DNA. Germline-derived CDR1 and CDR2 are LNHDA and SQIVND (reference sequence). The CDR3 extends over 15 amino acids.

The rearrangement links TRBV6-5 to TRBJ2-5; TCRdb selects TRBD1, and the lack of DNA leaves this call unchecked. Germline V gives CDR1 MNHEY, CDR2 SVGAGI. The CDR3 sequence is 14 residues long. CDR3: CASSYGAAQETQYF.

The chain uses TRBV20-1 and TRBJ2-5; TCRdb's D call, TRBD2, is unchecked because there is no DNA. This CDR3 is built from 12 residues. Germline assignment: CDR1 DFQATT and CDR2 SNEGSKA (reference sequence). The CDR3 protein is CSGSGSEETQYF.

The gene calls are TRBV5-1 and TRBJ2-7; there is no DNA to check the TCRdb D call of TRBD1. Looked up from germline, CDR1 is SGHRS and CDR2 is YFSETQ. The CDR3 contains 12 residues. The CDR3 is CARKTGGGEQYF.

The gene calls are TRBV5-1 and TRBJ1-1; without DNA, the TCRdb call of TRBD1 cannot be checked. Per the germline V gene, CDR1 is SGHRS and CDR2 is YFSETQ. This CDR3 region has 14 residues. The CDR3: CASSMGQMNTEAFF. The variable domain in full, with the rest retrieved from reference TRBV5-1 and TRBJ1-1, is KAGVTQTPRYLIKTRGQQVTLSCSPISGHRSVSWYQQTPGQGLQFLFEYFSETQRNKGNFPGRFSGRQFSNSRSEMNVSTLELGDSALYLCASSMGQMNTEAFFGQGTRLTVV.

The V and J genes are TRBV7-9 and TRBJ2-7; there is no DNA to check the TCRdb D call of TRBD2. Germline CDR1 SEHNR, CDR2 FQNEAQ (reference sequence). CDR3 length: 16 residues. This CDR3 is CASSFGTSGIKVKQYF.

The chain combines TRBV7-2 with TRBJ2-7; TCRdb proposes TRBD1, but this gene call is untestable without DNA. CDR3 length: 11 amino acids. Germline-derived CDR1 and CDR2 are SGHTA and FQGNSA. The CDR3 sequence is CASRGAYEQYF.

The chain is built from TRBV12-3 or TRBV12-4 and TRBJ2-2; the TRBD1 assignment by TCRdb is unverifiable without DNA. This CDR3 comprises 14 residues. Here the CDR3 reads CASRPGQPTGELFF.

The gene calls are TRBV4-3 and TRBJ2-7; the TCRdb call, TRBD2, lacks DNA for checking. The V gene's germline CDR1 is LGHNA and CDR2 YSLEER. CDR3 length: 17 amino acids. The CDR3 sequence: CASSQDSSGRGSYEQYF.

CDR3 sequence reads: CASSLVSGRALSEQYF. The V and J genes are TRBV11-2 and TRBJ2-7; the D call of TRBD2 rests on TCRdb alone, since no DNA is present to check it. CDR3 length: 16 residues. Germline V gene lookup returns CDR1 SGHAT and CDR2 FQNNGV. The full variable domain, in which reference TRBV11-2 and TRBJ2-7 provide the parts outside the CDR3, is EAGVAQSPRYKIIEKRQSVAFWCNPISGHATLYWYQQILGQGPKLLIQFQNNGVVDDSQLPKDRFSAERLKGVDSTLKIQPAKLEDSAVYLCASSLVSGRALSEQYFGPGTRLTVT.

The chain uses TRBV12-3 or TRBV12-4 and TRBJ1-2. The CDR3 is 14 amino acids. The CDR3 sequence is CASSPLGLSYGYTF.

This sequence joins TRBV6-2 or TRBV6-3 and TRBJ1-2; TCRdb's D call, TRBD1, is unchecked because there is no DNA. CDR3 length: 14 residues. CDR1 MNHEY and CDR2 SVGEGT come from the germline V gene. CDR3 residues: CASSSDRGWNGYTF.

The chain uses TRBV4-2 and TRBJ1-5; TCRdb's D call, TRBD1, is unchecked because there is no DNA. This CDR3 comprises 13 residues. Germline lookup yields CDR1 LGHNA and CDR2 YNFKEQ. CDR3: CASSTGPNQPQHF.

The J gene is TRBJ1-5, the V gene TRBV10-3; the TCRdb D gene call, TRBD1, has no DNA to confirm it. Germline lookup yields CDR1 ENHRY and CDR2 SYGVKD. There are 15 residues in the CDR3. CDR3 residues: CAISEGSGANQPQHF.

The chain combines TRBV6-2 or TRBV6-3 with TRBJ2-3. Germline V lookup: CDR1 MNHEY, CDR2 SVGEGT. This CDR3 has 15 amino acids. CDR3 region: CASSRLQLAPDTQYF.

The V call is TRBV20-1, the J call TRBJ2-3. Looked up from germline, CDR1 is DFQATT and CDR2 is SNEGSKA (reference sequence). The CDR3 runs 13 residues. CDR3 sequence: CSARDGRTDTQYF.

This chain links TRBV30 with TRBJ1-2. The CDR3 runs 11 residues. In germline, CDR1 is GTSNPN, CDR2 SVGIG (reference sequence). CDR3 sequence reads: CAWSWNYGYTF.

This rearrangement joins TRBV18 to TRBJ2-7. Germline-derived CDR1 and CDR2 are KGHSH and LQKENI. The CDR3 totals 15 residues. CDR3 protein: CASSPLQGALAEQYF.

The chain links TRBV10-3 to TRBJ1-6; TCRdb indicates TRBD1, and absent DNA this call remains unverified. Per germline, CDR1 ENHRY and CDR2 SYGVKD. This CDR3 region has 14 residues. This CDR3 is CASQPGQGVSPLHF.

CDR3 loop: CASRGDREGGEQYF. The rearrangement joins TRBV6-6 to TRBJ2-7; TCRdb designates TRBD1, a call that cannot be tested without DNA. This CDR3 comprises 14 residues. CDR1 and CDR2 from the germline V gene are MNHNY and SVGAGI (reference sequence).